Presented here are 28 T cell receptor beta chains from one specimen sequenced in a study of cytotoxic CD8 clonotypes in ibrutinib-treated CLL. Generated by immunoSEQ multiplex PCR, the TCRdb table keeps only in-frame clones and is missing some. The sample records approximately 15,000 clones, roughly 67% being singletons. The sequences come from PBMCs, collected before ibrutinib treatment. These receptors all stem from a human donor with chronic lymphocytic leukemia.

The V gene is TRBV7-8, the J gene TRBJ2-7; a weak D match, TRBD2 (5 bases). Trimming took off 3 bases at V and 5 bases at J, with 11 bases between the two ends. This CDR3 has 13 residues. The V gene's germline CDR1 is SGHVS and CDR2 FQNEAQ. CDR3 protein: CASSFGVRNEQYF. For the CDR3, the DNA is TGTGCCAGCAGCTTCGGGGTGAGGAACGAGCAGTACTTC.

This chain joins TRBV11-2 and TRBJ2-7, with 7 bases lining up with TRBD1. The V gene end was trimmed by 8 bases and the J gene end by 4 bases; junction bases not matched to a gene: 5. In germline, CDR1 is SGHAT, CDR2 FQNNGV. The CDR3 is 12 amino acids. The CDR3 sequence is CASEGALYEQYF. The CDR3 nucleotides read TGTGCCAGCGAGGGGGCGTTGTACGAGCAGTACTTC.

This clone was counted a few times. The chain uses TRBV18 and TRBJ1-2; D gene uncertain. Germline V CDR1 and CDR2: KGHSH, LQKENI. The CDR3 is 12 residues long. Trimming pared 6 bases from V and 6 bases from J, leaving 11 bases between. CDR3 coding DNA: TGTGCCAGCTCGCTTAACGGGAATGGCTACACCTTC. This encodes CASSLNGNGYTF. The whole variable domain, filled in from reference TRBV18 and TRBJ1-2, reads NAGVMQNPRHLVRRRGQEARLRCSPMKGHSHVYWYRQLPEEGLKFMVYLQKENIIDESGMPKERFSAEFPKEGPSILRIQQVVRGDSAAYFCASSLNGNGYTFGSGTRLTVV.

A few counts support this clone. The chain links TRBV7-8 to TRBJ2-1; 8 nucleotides agree with TRBD2. Losses at the gene ends were 4 bases for V and 6 bases for J; bases not matched to a gene: 8. Germline V lookup: CDR1 SGHVS, CDR2 FQNEAQ. CDR3 length: 15 amino acids. The CDR3 bases are TGTGCCAGCAGCTCCGGGAGGGGTGTTGGCAATGAGCAGTTCTTC. It specifies CASSSGRGVGNEQFF.

This clone was detected only once. This chain uses TRBV5-4 with TRBJ2-2, with 7 bases that match TRBD2. Germline CDR1 SGHNT, CDR2 YYREEE (reference sequence). CDR3 length: 15 residues. Trimming at V came to 5 bases and at J to 0 bases, leaving 4 bases not matched to a gene. CDR3 in amino acids: CASRQAGSNTGELFF. The DNA of the CDR3 is TGTGCCAGCAGGCAAGCGGGGTCGAACACCGGGGAGCTGTTTTTT.

This clone was counted a single time. V is TRBV6-1 and J is TRBJ2-7, with 7 bases fitting TRBD1. CDR3 length equals 14 residues. In germline, CDR1 is MNHNS, CDR2 SASEGT. Germline trimming cut 4 bases from V and 3 bases from J; bases unmatched to any gene: 6. CDR3 coding DNA: TGTGCCAGCAGTGGACAGGGTTACTACTACGAGCAGTACTTC. This translates into CASSGQGYYYEQYF.

The chain uses TRBV7-9 and TRBJ2-1; weak D call: TRBD2 (6 bases). CDR1 and CDR2 (germline): SEHNR, FQNEAQ (reference sequence). This CDR3 region has 15 residues. Trimming removed 4 bases from V and 6 bases from J, with 16 bases in between. Here the CDR3 DNA reads TGTGCCAGCAGCTCAAGGGGACTCGGGGCCAATGAGCAGTTCTTC. Translated: CASSSRGLGANEQFF.

V usage is TRBV27 and J usage is TRBJ2-2; D is ambiguous. The CDR3 extends over 13 amino acids. The germline CDR1 and CDR2 sequences are MNHEY and SMNVEV (reference sequence). V was shortened by 7 bases and J by 1 base, with 7 bases between the two germline ends. The CDR3 coding sequence is TGTGCCAGCAAAACCTGGAACACCGGGGAGCTGTTTTTT. Residues: CASKTWNTGELFF.

The gene calls are TRBV5-4 and TRBJ2-7; the D gene is possibly TRBD2 (5 bases). The germline V gene encodes CDR1 SGHNT and CDR2 YYREEE (reference sequence). Trimming removed 4 bases from V and 3 bases from J, with 14 bases in between. This CDR3 is built from 14 residues. DNA of the CDR3: TGTGCCAGCAGCACCGGTGGACTCCACTACGAGCAGTACTTC. This encodes CASSTGGLHYEQYF.

The CDR3 loop is CASSRRGTVSYEQYF. CDR3 nucleotide sequence: TGTGCCAGCAGCAGACGCGGGACAGTTTCCTACGAGCAGTACTTC. The V call is TRBV2, the J call TRBJ2-5; D perhaps matches TRBD1 (7 bases). The J call may be in error: the DNA end matches TRBJ2-7 better. Germline V gene sequence: CDR1 SNHLY, CDR2 FYNNEI. The CDR3 runs to 15 residues.

This clone was seen only a few times. V gene TRBV2 combines with J gene TRBJ2-1; tentative D call: TRBD2 (5 bases). This CDR3 region has 15 residues. The germline V and J ends were trimmed by 8 bases and 0 bases, with 14 bases remaining between them. Germline loops: CDR1 SNHLY, CDR2 FYNNEI. The CDR3 here is CASSDRESSYNEQFF. The CDR3 region has the DNA TGTGCCAGCTCCGACCGGGAAAGCTCCTACAATGAGCAGTTCTTC.

The chain is built from TRBV19 and TRBJ1-1; 7 nucleotides line up with TRBD1. J gave up 11 bases and V 5 bases, and 14 bases lay outside the gene matches. This CDR3 is built from 14 residues. The germline gives CDR1 LNHDA, CDR2 SQIVND (reference sequence). The CDR3 protein is CASSPQRSTGMAFF. The CDR3 nucleotides are TGTGCCAGTAGTCCGCAGAGATCGACAGGGATGGCTTTCTTT.

This chain joins TRBV29-1 and TRBJ1-1; the D gene is possibly TRBD1 (5 bases). CDR1 is SQVTM and CDR2 is ANQGSEA in the germline V gene. CDR3 length: 11 amino acids. The V end was cut by 4 bases, the J end by 7 bases, with 10 bases between. In DNA, the CDR3 is TGCAGCGTTGGGGGGGGAGTTGAAGCTTTCTTT. Protein sequence: CSVGGGVEAFF.

This chain uses TRBV27 with TRBJ1-3; a weak D match, TRBD1 (5 bases). This CDR3 is 15 amino acids long. The V gene lost 5 bases and the J gene lost 0 bases, with 11 bases spanning the gap. Germline V gene data show CDR1 as MNHEY and CDR2 as SMNVEV (reference sequence). This CDR3 reads CASSPYGGSGNTIYF. CDR3 bases: TGTGCCAGCAGTCCCTATGGGGGCTCTGGAAACACCATATATTTT.

This clone was seen only once. V and J are TRBV5-4 and TRBJ1-1; perhaps TRBD1 as D (6 bases). Per germline, CDR1 SGHNT and CDR2 YYREEE (reference sequence). V was trimmed by 9 bases and J by 5 bases, leaving 11 bases between them. This CDR3 comprises 11 residues. CDR3 sequence reads: CATVQGTEAFF. CDR3 nucleotide sequence: TGTGCCACCGTACAGGGAACTGAAGCTTTCTTT.

The chain recombines TRBV19 with TRBJ1-3; D not resolved. The CDR3 extends over 17 amino acids. V lost 6 bases and J 0 bases, leaving 18 bases between the germline ends. Per the germline V gene, CDR1 is LNHDA and CDR2 is SQIVND (reference sequence). CDR3 DNA: TGTGCCAGTAGGAAAAACCAGATTGACATCTCTGGAAACACCATATATTTT. Amino acids: CASRKNQIDISGNTIYF.

This clone is termed large. The chain joins TRBV7-9 to TRBJ1-1; a possible D gene is TRBD1 (6 bases). This CDR3 has 12 residues. Germline V CDR1 and CDR2: SEHNR, FQNEAQ (reference sequence). Trimming removed 8 bases at V and 0 bases at J, with 7 bases between. Here the CDR3 DNA reads TGTGCCAGCCGGGACATGAACACTGAAGCTTTCTTT. This codes for CASRDMNTEAFF. The variable domain in full, with the rest retrieved from reference TRBV7-9 and TRBJ1-1, is DTGVSQNPRHKITKRGQNVTFRCDPISEHNRLYWYRQTLGQGPEFLTYFQNEAQLEKSRLLSDRFSAERPKGSFSTLEIQRTEQGDSAMYLCASRDMNTEAFFGQGTRLTVV.

This clone was recorded many times. The DNA for the CDR3 is TGTGCCAGCCAAAACTTGGTGGACGGGGAGCTGTTTTTT. This gives the protein CASQNLVDGELFF. This rearrangement joins TRBV5-4 to TRBJ2-2; D ambiguous. Between the trimmed V and J ends, which lost 7 bases and 7 bases, there was a span of 14 bases. The CDR3 consists of 13 residues. The germline gives CDR1 SGHNT, CDR2 YYREEE (reference sequence).

The V and J genes are TRBV5-4 and TRBJ2-3; 7 bases line up with TRBD2. V was clipped by 0 bases and J by 2 bases; unmatched bases: 3. CDR1 is SGHNT, CDR2 YYREEE, per germline (reference sequence). This CDR3 comprises 15 residues. CDR3 coding DNA: TGTGCCAGCAGCTTGGGTCTAGCGGTCACAGATACGCAGTATTTT. Protein sequence: CASSLGLAVTDTQYF.

The chain uses TRBV5-6 and TRBJ2-7; D is uncertain. V lost 5 bases to trimming and J lost 6 bases, with 12 bases between them. The CDR3 is made up of 12 amino acids. Germline CDR1 is SGHDT and CDR2 is YYEEEE. The CDR3 loop reads CASSLGLGEQYF. DNA for the CDR3: TGTGCCAGCAGTCTAGGATTAGGCGAGCAGTACTTC. Full variable domain (outside the CDR3, taken from reference TRBV5-6 and TRBJ2-7): DAGVTQSPTHLIKTRGQQVTLRCSPKSGHDTVSWYQQALGQGPQFIFQYYEEEERQRGNFPDRFSGHQFPNYSSELNVNALLLGDSALYLCASSLGLGEQYFGPGTRLTVT.

This clone has more than one count but fewer than ten. The V gene is TRBV9, the J gene TRBJ1-1, with D possibly matching TRBD1 (5 bases). V lost 0 bases, J lost 5 bases, and 11 bases lay in between. From germline, CDR1 is SGDLS and CDR2 YYNGEE. The CDR3 totals 14 residues. The DNA of the CDR3 is TGTGCCAGCAGCGTAGGGGTTGGGGGGACTGAAGCTTTCTTT. Its translation: CASSVGVGGTEAFF. Combining the CDR3 with reference TRBV9 and TRBJ1-1 gives the whole variable domain DSGVTQTPKHLITATGQRVTLRCSPRSGDLSVYWYQQSLDQGLQFLIQYYNGEERAKGNILERFSAQQFPDLHSELNLSSLELGDSALYFCASSVGVGGTEAFFGQGTRLTVV.

This sequence joins TRBV5-1 and TRBJ1-2; D gene uncertain. This CDR3 is built from 13 residues. Trimming cost V 0 bases and J 8 bases, with 11 bases left between them. CDR1 SGHRS and CDR2 YFSETQ come from the germline V gene. The CDR3 nucleotides are TGCGCCAGCAGCTTGGGACCTTATAACGGCTACACCTTC. This translates into CASSLGPYNGYTF.

By share, this clone ranks as medium-sized. This chain links TRBV19 with TRBJ2-7; weak D call: TRBD2 (5 bases). The CDR3 is 15 residues long. V gave up 5 bases and J gave up 3 bases, with 17 bases separating them. From germline, CDR1 is LNHDA and CDR2 SQIVND (reference sequence). In DNA, the CDR3 is TGTGCCAGTAGTGCCGGGATCGGCGGGTTCTACGAGCAGTACTTC. Translated: CASSAGIGGFYEQYF.

Sample share makes this clone medium-sized. V and J are TRBV5-6 and TRBJ1-4; weak D call: TRBD1 (5 bases). This CDR3 is 15 amino acids long. V lost 4 bases and J lost 8, with 18 bases in between. Germline V lookup: CDR1 SGHDT, CDR2 YYEEEE. This CDR3 is CASSPQGGRAEKLFF. CDR3 coding DNA: TGTGCCAGCAGCCCCCAGGGCGGGAGGGCGGAAAAACTGTTTTTT.

V is TRBV29-1 and J is TRBJ2-7, with a tentative D call TRBD2 (5 bases). The CDR3 covers 11 residues. V shed 6 bases and J shed 2 bases, with 8 bases lying between them. CDR1 SQVTM and CDR2 ANQGSEA come from the germline V gene. CDR3 in amino acids: CSVELAYEQYF. CDR3 DNA: TGCAGCGTAGAACTAGCCTACGAGCAGTACTTC.

Written as DNA, the CDR3 is TGTGCCAGCAGCGACAGGGGAGTTTGGAATGAGCAGTTCTTC. It yields the protein CASSDRGVWNEQFF. This chain links TRBV7-9 with TRBJ2-1, with TRBD1 matching 8 bases. Germline V gene lookup returns CDR1 SEHNR and CDR2 FQNEAQ (reference sequence). CDR3 length equals 14 residues. V lost 5 bases, J lost 7 bases, and 7 bases stayed unmatched.

This clone has a handful of counts. The rearrangement uses TRBV27 and TRBJ2-3; no firm D call. CDR1 and CDR2 (germline): MNHEY, SMNVEV (reference sequence). The CDR3 has 16 residues. V lost 3 bases and J lost 0, with 13 bases in between. The CDR3, as DNA: TGTGCCAGCAGTTTTCTCCTCGCGGCTAGCACAGATACGCAGTATTTT. This gives the protein CASSFLLAASTDTQYF.

The rearrangement uses TRBV11-2 and TRBJ1-2, with D uncertain. The V and J ends lost 5 bases and 4 bases respectively, with 14 bases between them. CDR3 length: 14 residues. The germline V gene encodes CDR1 SGHAT and CDR2 FQNNGV. CDR3 region: CASSHSTVPYGYTF. The CDR3 coding sequence is TGTGCCAGCAGCCATTCGACGGTCCCCTATGGCTACACCTTC. Variable domain in full (rest from reference TRBV11-2 and TRBJ1-2): EAGVAQSPRYKIIEKRQSVAFWCNPISGHATLYWYQQILGQGPKLLIQFQNNGVVDDSQLPKDRFSAERLKGVDSTLKIQPAKLEDSAVYLCASSHSTVPYGYTFGSGTRLTVV.